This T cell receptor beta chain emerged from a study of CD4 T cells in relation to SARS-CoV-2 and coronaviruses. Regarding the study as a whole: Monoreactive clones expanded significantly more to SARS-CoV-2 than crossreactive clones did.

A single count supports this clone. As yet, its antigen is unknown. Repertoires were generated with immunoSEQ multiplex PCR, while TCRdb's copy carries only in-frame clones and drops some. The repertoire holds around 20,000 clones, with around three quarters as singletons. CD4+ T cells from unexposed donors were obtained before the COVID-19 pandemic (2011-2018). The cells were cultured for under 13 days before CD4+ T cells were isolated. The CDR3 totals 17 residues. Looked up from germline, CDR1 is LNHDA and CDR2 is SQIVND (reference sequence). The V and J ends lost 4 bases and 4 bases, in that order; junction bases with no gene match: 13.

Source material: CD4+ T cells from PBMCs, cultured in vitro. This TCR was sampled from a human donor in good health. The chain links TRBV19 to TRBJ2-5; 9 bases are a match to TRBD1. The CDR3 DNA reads TGTGCCAGTAGTACGGGGGGAGGCGACAGGGGGAGAGAGACCCAGTACTTC. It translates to CASSTGGGDRGRETQYF. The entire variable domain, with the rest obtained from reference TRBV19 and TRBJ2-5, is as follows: DGGITQSPKYLFRKEGQNVTLSCEQNLNHDAMYWYRQDPGQGLRLIYYSQIVNDFQKGDIAEGYSVSREKKESFPLTVTSAQKNPTAFYLCASSTGGGDRGRETQYFGPGTRLLVL.